Listed here is a single T cell receptor beta chain. Its specificity is not known. TCRdb keeps only in-frame clones here, not all; method: immunoSEQ multiplex PCR. The table lists 26,000 or so clones, around nine tenths of them singletons. The data stem from a study of T cells in localized non-small cell lung cancer. Overall study results and limits: Multi-region tumor sequencing was not done, so intratumor heterogeneity could not be excluded. Prolonged overall survival went with higher T cell density in the blood. The highest T cell clonality was in uninvolved adjacent lung, above tumor.

V lost 5 bases and J lost 8, with 9 bases in between. CDR1 MNHNY and CDR2 SVGAGI come from the germline V gene (reference sequence). The CDR3 length is 12 residues. The sequenced sample was peripheral blood, obtained before any cancer treatment. The source is a female donor over 55 with stage II squamous cell lung carcinoma. This chain joins TRBV6-6 and TRBJ1-4; D is unresolved. The CDR3 reads CASSREKEKLFF. In DNA form, the CDR3 reads TGTGCCAGCAGTCGGGAAAAGGAAAAACTGTTTTTT.